This is a list of T cell receptor beta chains from one sample in a study of blood T cell repertoires in COVID-19. Repertoires were generated with immunoSEQ multiplex PCR, while TCRdb's copy carries only in-frame clones and drops some. The sample carries roughly 68,000 clones, 88% recorded once. The material sequenced was peripheral blood. These receptors all stem from a human donor in a cohort sampled during active COVID-19. The conserved cysteine and the conserved F or W are not part of the CDR3 here. Where a row states a size, it is once, few, many or the class of an expanded clone; other rows omit it.

abundance | v_gene | CDR3aa
- | TRBV7-3 | ASSFQGSGTDTQY
- | TRBV28 | ASSPGTSGSFDNEQF
- | TRBV3-1/TRBV3-2 | ASSLRTSGTTDTQY
- | TRBV5-6 | ASSWGGGPSYEQY
- | TRBV2 | ASSAGQRTGAKLF
- | TRBV6-2/TRBV6-3 | ASSYQDRGRDTQY
- | TRBV4-3 | ASSQVLRGTEAF
- | TRBV5-8 | ASSLGQGADQPQH
once | TRBV11-2 | ASRLRGQGYTEAF
- | TRBV12-3/TRBV12-4 | ASSLDAGEQY
- | TRBV18 | ASSGTSGTYEQY
- | TRBV7-9 | ASSWGQVGSGNTIY
- | TRBV5-6 | ASSSTSTLDTQY
- | TRBV12-3/TRBV12-4 | ASSLFRGDEQY
- | TRBV5-1 | ASSLGWTGIQY
- | TRBV6-2/TRBV6-3 | ASSYVNRGHSPLH
few | TRBV5-1 | ASSLTVMNTEAF
- | TRBV5-6 | ASSLPGGETQY
- | TRBV6-5 | ASSYATGTRSPLH
- | TRBV28 | ASSRPGQGIYTQY
- | TRBV18 | ASSPTLSAEAF
- | TRBV2 | ASRPGQITEAF
- | TRBV7-9 | ASSPSGRGVYYEQY
- | TRBV2 | ASGRQGRNQPQH
once | TRBV6-5 | ASKRGGWTNEKLF
- | TRBV27 | ASSFGGTGELF
- | TRBV20-1 | SASWNTEAF
- | TRBV7-9 | ASSDRRGNTEAF
- | TRBV6-5 | ASSSGLAAGELF
- | TRBV18 | ASSPRAYYEQY
- | TRBV7-9 | ASVPSGTDSPLH
- | TRBV11-2 | ASSATGTSLYEQY
- | TRBV5-4 | ASSLDSFGSPLH
- | TRBV27 | ASSLRGLNTDTQY
- | TRBV24-1 | ATSAGGRPDTGELF
- | TRBV15 | ATSSRQGADGYT
- | TRBV2 | ASSQHRGGRGNQPQH
- | TRBV25-1 | ASSSLRTAEKLF
once | TRBV30 | AWSETRRSEQY
- | TRBV19 | ASSRTASYNEQF
- | TRBV18 | ASSQNRGRETQY
- | TRBV28 | ASSLEYSYTEAF
- | TRBV18 | ASSPLGQASTDTQY
- | TRBV7-2 | ASSKERGTYNEQF
- | TRBV14 | ASSPTGSFRGRTEAF
- | TRBV7-6 | ASSLNRGEYGYT
once | TRBV5-6 | ASSWVTGSTGTSYEQY
- | TRBV7-9 | ASSRAGGGSWSSYEQY
- | TRBV25-1 | ASSESGGGTNTEAF
once | TRBV19 | ASSIPGVRTGELF
- | TRBV30 | AWSRPQDRGF
- | TRBV9 | ASSPWTENTGELF
- | TRBV19 | ASSISNRNTEAF
- | TRBV28 | ASSLGRGYEQY